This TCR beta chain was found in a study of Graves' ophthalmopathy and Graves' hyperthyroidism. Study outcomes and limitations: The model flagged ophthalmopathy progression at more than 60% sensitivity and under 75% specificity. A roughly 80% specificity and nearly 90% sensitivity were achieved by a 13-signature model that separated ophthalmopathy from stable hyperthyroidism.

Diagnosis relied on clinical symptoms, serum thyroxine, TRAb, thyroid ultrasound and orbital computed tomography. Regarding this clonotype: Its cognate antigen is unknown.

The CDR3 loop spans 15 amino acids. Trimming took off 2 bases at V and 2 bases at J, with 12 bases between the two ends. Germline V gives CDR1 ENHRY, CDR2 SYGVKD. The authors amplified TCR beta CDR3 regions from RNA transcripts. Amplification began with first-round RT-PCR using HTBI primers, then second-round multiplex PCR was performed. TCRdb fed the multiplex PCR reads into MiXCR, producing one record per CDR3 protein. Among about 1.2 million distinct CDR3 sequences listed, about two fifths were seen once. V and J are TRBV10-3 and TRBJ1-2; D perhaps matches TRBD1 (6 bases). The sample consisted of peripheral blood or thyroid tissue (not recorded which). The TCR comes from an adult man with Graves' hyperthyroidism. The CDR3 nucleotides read TGTGCCATCAGTGAGAAACAGGGCGGCAACTATGGCTACACCTTC. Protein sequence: CAISEKQGGNYGYTF.